The 20 T cell receptor beta chains reported below all come from one sample, sequenced in a study of PD-1 blockade in mismatch repair-deficient tumors. This table comes from immunoSEQ multiplex PCR, and its TCRdb copy is limited to in-frame clones, with some not included. The table records 40,000 to 60,000 clones, 77% of them present only once. The sequences come from PBMCs, collected before pembrolizumab treatment. The receptors originated from an adult with mismatch repair-deficient cancer.

The chain links TRBV11-3 to TRBJ2-2; 8 bases fit TRBD1. V lost 5 bases to trimming and J lost 0 bases; unmatched junction nucleotides: 5. CDR3 size: 16 residues. Germline V lookup: CDR1 SGHNT, CDR2 YENEEA. CDR3 sequence reads: CASSPRTGPNTGELFF. The CDR3 bases are TGTGCCAGCAGCCCACGGACAGGGCCGAACACCGGGGAGCTGTTTTTT.

V usage is TRBV5-6 and J usage is TRBJ1-1; no definite D call. The germline V gene encodes CDR1 SGHDT and CDR2 YYEEEE. V gave up 0 bases and J gave up 1 base, with 7 bases separating them. The CDR3 is made up of 14 amino acids. DNA for the CDR3: TGTGCCAGCAGCTTGGCAGATAAGAACACTGAAGCTTTCTTT. It is translated as CASSLADKNTEAFF.

The chain couples TRBV7-9 to TRBJ1-4; no reliable D call. From germline, CDR1 is SEHNR and CDR2 FQNEAQ (reference sequence). This CDR3 is 13 amino acids long. V was shortened by 5 bases and J by 2 bases, with 6 bases between the two germline ends. CDR3: CASSPRTNEKLFF. CDR3 nucleotides: TGTGCCAGCAGCCCCCGGACTAATGAAAAACTGTTTTTT.

The chain is built from TRBV28 and TRBJ2-1, with 7 bases aligning to TRBD1. This CDR3 spans 16 amino acids. V lost 8 bases and J lost 0; bases outside the gene matches: 10. Germline loops: CDR1 MDHEN, CDR2 SYDVKM. CDR3 coding DNA: TGTGCCAGCCGGGATACAGGGGTAGTCTCCTACAATGAGCAGTTCTTC. It codes for CASRDTGVVSYNEQFF.

This clone was detected only once. The V and J genes are TRBV7-2 and TRBJ1-2, with D tentatively TRBD1 (5 bases). Germline-derived CDR1 and CDR2 are SGHTA and FQGNSA. The length of the CDR3 is 14 residues. Trimming removed 4 bases at V and 4 bases at J, with 13 bases between. CDR3 bases: TGTGCCAGCAGCTCCACTTCGGGGGTCTATGGCTACACCTTC. This translates into CASSSTSGVYGYTF.

V is TRBV4-3 and J is TRBJ1-1; possibly TRBD1 for D (6 bases). The CDR3 extends over 14 amino acids. The germline V gene encodes CDR1 LGHNA and CDR2 YSLEER. Between the trimmed V and J ends, which lost 4 bases and 6 bases, there was a span of 15 bases. The CDR3 DNA is TGCGCCAGCAGCCTTACAACAGGGCACCCTGAAGCTTTCTTT. It translates to CASSLTTGHPEAFF.

The V and J genes are TRBV13 and TRBJ2-2; the D gene is possibly TRBD1 (6 bases). The germline gives CDR1 PRHDT, CDR2 FYEKMQ (reference sequence). This CDR3 comprises 15 residues. Trimming shortened V by 6 bases and J by 2 bases, and 13 bases separated the two germline ends. The CDR3 sequence is CASRSGTLNTGELFF. CDR3 sequence (DNA): TGTGCCAGCAGGTCCGGGACACTAAACACCGGGGAGCTGTTTTTT.

The genes are TRBV9 and TRBJ2-2; maybe TRBD1 (5 bases). Trimming pared 4 bases from V and 1 base from J, leaving 14 bases between. Per the germline V gene, CDR1 is SGDLS and CDR2 is YYNGEE. The CDR3 runs 16 residues. CDR3 in DNA: TGTGCCAGCAGCCCGGTCGACAGTTGGAACACCGGGGAGCTGTTTTTT. Protein product: CASSPVDSWNTGELFF.

The chain uses TRBV2 and TRBJ2-7, with 8 nucleotides matching TRBD2. Germline CDR1 is SNHLY and CDR2 is FYNNEI. The CDR3 runs 15 residues. Trimming took 6 bases from V and 0 from J; bases not matched to a gene: 7. CDR3 amino acids: CASRGGGGNSYEQYF. CDR3 DNA sequence: TGTGCCAGCAGGGGGGGCGGGGGGAACTCCTACGAGCAGTACTTC.

This chain connects TRBV7-2 to TRBJ1-2; TRBD1 is a possible D gene (5 bases). This CDR3 is built from 14 residues. V gave up 7 bases and J gave up 3 bases, with 15 bases separating them. Looked up from germline, CDR1 is SGHTA and CDR2 is FQGNSA. The CDR3 loop is CASTPVGGDYGYTF. CDR3 in DNA: TGTGCCAGCACTCCTGTGGGGGGGGACTATGGCTACACCTTC.

V is TRBV5-1 and J is TRBJ1-5; TRBD1 is a possible D gene (6 bases). This CDR3 has 15 amino acids. Germline values: CDR1 SGHRS, CDR2 YFSETQ. The V end was cut by 2 bases, the J end by 5 bases, with 14 bases between. The CDR3 sequence: CASSLLQGRDQPQHF. For the CDR3, the DNA is TGCGCCAGCAGCTTATTACAGGGAAGGGATCAGCCCCAGCATTTT.

The chain is built from TRBV19 and TRBJ2-1, with 14 bases aligning to TRBD2. V shed 6 bases, J shed 0 bases, and the junction held 10 bases outside the gene matches. CDR3 size: 19 residues. From germline, CDR1 is LNHDA and CDR2 SQIVND (reference sequence). The CDR3 DNA reads TGTGCCAGTAGGGCGGGACTAGCGGGAGTGCTGAGCTCCTACAATGAGCAGTTCTTC. Translated, it gives CASRAGLAGVLSSYNEQFF.

The chain combines TRBV19 with TRBJ2-5; either TRBD1 or TRBD2 may fit D (5 bases each). Germline CDR1 LNHDA, CDR2 SQIVND (reference sequence). Between the trimmed V and J ends, which lost 8 bases and 5 bases, there was a span of 15 bases. This CDR3 has 13 residues. Here the CDR3 DNA reads TGTGCCAGTTGGGGGAGCCGGGCGGAGACCCAGTACTTC. Amino acid sequence: CASWGSRAETQYF.

The V gene is TRBV6-1, the J gene TRBJ1-2; TRBD1 matches at 7 bases. Germline V gives CDR1 MNHNS, CDR2 SASEGT. This CDR3 comprises 16 residues. Trimming removed 2 bases from V and 2 bases from J; junction bases left unmatched: 8. The CDR3, as DNA: TGTGCCAGCAGTGAACAAGACAGGGTACCAAACTATGGCTACACCTTC. It translates to CASSEQDRVPNYGYTF.

The V call is TRBV5-1, the J call TRBJ2-2; weak D call: TRBD2 (5 bases). This CDR3 is built from 17 residues. Per the germline V gene, CDR1 is SGHRS and CDR2 is YFSETQ. Deletions cut 0 bases from V and 4 bases from J, with 16 bases between. CDR3 residues: CASSLDWWASLTGELFF. The CDR3 DNA sequence: TGCGCCAGCAGCTTGGATTGGTGGGCTAGCCTCACCGGGGAGCTGTTTTTT.

The chain links TRBV18 to TRBJ1-3; no firm D call. Per the germline V gene, CDR1 is KGHSH and CDR2 is LQKENI. The CDR3 is 14 amino acids. V shed 2 bases and J shed 5 bases, with 10 bases lying between them. The DNA for the CDR3 is TGTGCCAGCTCACCAGGGGAAAATCGAAACACCATATATTTT. Protein sequence: CASSPGENRNTIYF.

J is TRBJ2-3 and V is TRBV6-1; tentatively, D is TRBD1 (6 bases). The V and J ends lost 4 bases and 6 bases respectively, with 14 bases between them. Germline loops: CDR1 MNHNS, CDR2 SASEGT. The CDR3 has 14 residues. CDR3 nucleotide sequence: TGTGCCAGCAGTGCCGTCGCAGGGGCCGATACGCAGTATTTT. This sequence encodes CASSAVAGADTQYF.

The chain recombines TRBV9 with TRBJ2-2; D remains unclear. V lost 0 bases and J lost 5, with 11 bases in between. This CDR3 comprises 15 residues. Per germline, CDR1 SGDLS and CDR2 YYNGEE. CDR3 sequence (DNA): TGTGCCAGCAGCGTAGGGTCGACGGCGACCGGGGAGCTGTTTTTT. Its translation is CASSVGSTATGELFF. Combining the CDR3 with reference TRBV9 and TRBJ2-2 gives the whole variable domain DSGVTQTPKHLITATGQRVTLRCSPRSGDLSVYWYQQSLDQGLQFLIQYYNGEERAKGNILERFSAQQFPDLHSELNLSSLELGDSALYFCASSVGSTATGELFFGEGSRLTVL.

The J gene is TRBJ2-1, the V gene TRBV7-6; TRBD2 matches 7 bases. The trim removed 6 bases at V and 1 base at J, leaving 9 bases unmatched. CDR1 and CDR2 from the germline V gene are SGHVS and FNYEAQ. The CDR3 sequence is 16 residues long. CDR3 nucleotides: TGTGCCAGCAGTCAATTCCAAGCGGGGTCCTACAATGAGCAGTTCTTC. It encodes CASSQFQAGSYNEQFF.

This chain uses TRBV9 with TRBJ1-2; D may be TRBD1 (6 bases). This CDR3 comprises 14 residues. V was clipped by 3 bases and J by 5 bases, with 14 bases between them. In germline, CDR1 is SGDLS, CDR2 YYNGEE. Here the CDR3 DNA reads TGTGCCAGCAGCGCAGATGCCGGGACATATGGCTACACCTTC. This gives the protein CASSADAGTYGYTF.